These 5 T cell receptor beta chains were sequenced from one sample in a study of shared clonotypes between healthy human individuals. Assay: immunoSEQ multiplex PCR; the TCRdb copy retains only in-frame clones and omits some. The sample holds about 730,000 clones; about two thirds are singletons and the top ten take about 1.7%. The sequencing sample was made of memory CD4+ T cells sorted from blood. Noted subset: CD45RA-negative fraction. The receptors originated from a woman in her 30s in good health.

This chain links TRBV5-6 with TRBJ2-5, with 10 bases lining up with TRBD2. V lost 4 bases, J lost 5 bases, and 5 bases stayed unmatched. Germline V CDR1 and CDR2: SGHDT, YYEEEE. There are 14 residues in the CDR3. This chain's CDR3 is CASSLRAGGETQYF. For the CDR3, the DNA is TGTGCCAGCAGCCTAAGAGCGGGAGGGGAGACCCAGTACTTC.

The table lists this clone with a count of one. This rearrangement joins TRBV19 to TRBJ2-1; 8 nucleotides align to TRBD1. The CDR3 extends over 15 amino acids. Germline CDR1 and CDR2: LNHDA and SQIVND (reference sequence). Unmatched junction bases numbered 7, after V lost 4 bases and J lost 5 bases. For the CDR3, the DNA is TGTGCCAGTAGTACACCCGGGACAGGCCACAATGAGCAGTTCTTC. It is translated as CASSTPGTGHNEQFF.

Worth noting for this clone: This may stem from a read error, because a much larger clone lies one nucleotide away. This sample includes further DNA sequences coding for the same CDR3. V usage is TRBV11-3 and J usage is TRBJ1-5, with TRBD1 matching 9 bases. The germline CDR1 and CDR2 sequences are SGHNT and YENEEA. The CDR3 is made up of 14 amino acids. V lost 5 bases, J lost 4 bases, and 3 bases stayed unmatched. The CDR3 sequence: CASSKTGGNQPQHF. The CDR3 nucleotides read TGTGCCAGCAGCAAGACAGGGGGTAATCAGCCCCAGCATTTT. Full variable domain (outside the CDR3, taken from reference TRBV11-3 and TRBJ1-5): EAGVVQSPRYKIIEKKQPVAFWCNPISGHNTLYWYLQNLGQGPELLIRYENEEAVDDSQLPKDRFSAERLKGVDSTLKIQPAELGDSAVYLCASSKTGGNQPQHFGDGTRLSIL.

The rearrangement uses TRBV27 and TRBJ1-3; perhaps TRBD1 as D (6 bases). Trimming took off 2 bases at V and 0 bases at J, with 8 bases between the two ends. Germline V gene lookup returns CDR1 MNHEY and CDR2 SMNVEV (reference sequence). The CDR3 is made up of 15 amino acids. The chain's CDR3 is CASSLQGSSGNTIYF. The DNA of the CDR3 is TGTGCCAGCAGTTTACAGGGGAGCTCTGGAAACACCATATATTTT.

The gene calls are TRBV11-2 and TRBJ2-7, with D hard to call. The V end lost 5 bases, the J end lost 6 bases, and 23 bases lay between the germline ends. Germline lookup yields CDR1 SGHAT and CDR2 FQNNGV. The CDR3 is 16 residues long. The CDR3 sequence is CASSTYGAADHSEQYF. The CDR3 DNA reads as TGTGCCAGCAGCACTTACGGTGCTGCGGACCACTCCGAGCAGTACTTC.